This TCR beta chain was sequenced during a study of CD8 T cells in Susac syndrome. Study-wide context: When blood was drawn, patients with Susac syndrome were on intravenous immunoglobulin alone, on corticosteroids, or therapy-naive.

The table lists this clonotype with a count of one. This CDR3 contains 15 residues. CDR1 SGHRS and CDR2 YFSETQ come from the germline V gene. V gave up 4 bases and J gave up 0 bases, with 13 bases separating them. Random hexamers were used to reverse transcribe 0.5 to 1 ug of RNA. Across 54 Vbeta and 13 Jbeta, TCR beta CDR3 was amplified with immunoSEQ multiplex PCR. MiXCR, run by TCRdb on the immunoSEQ multiplex PCR reads, gives a single entry per CDR3 protein. The repertoire holds some 75,000 distinct CDR3 sequences, around 93% seen once, with approximately 0.5% in the top ten. The clonotype comes from a human donor with Susac syndrome. This chain joins TRBV5-1 and TRBJ1-1; D ambiguous. The sequencing sample was made of CD8+ T cells from PBMCs. The chain's CDR3 is CASSVLEQMNTEAFF. The DNA of the CDR3 is TGCGCCAGCAGCGTTTTGGAACAAATGAACACTGAAGCTTTCTTT.